The TCR beta chain under discussion was sequenced for a study of T cell responses to AZD1222 COVID-19 vaccine. Study-level information: Analyses pooled second doses at about 4 or about 12 weeks.

In germline, CDR1 is SGHRS, CDR2 YFSETQ. The CDR3 covers 16 residues. V lost 0 bases, J lost 0 bases, and 7 bases lay in between. A note on this clone: Antigen: not known.

Some clones are missing from TCRdb's copy, which holds only in-frame ones; the method was immunoSEQ multiplex PCR. The table records over 130,000 clones, about 89% of them present only once. Study results and limitations: Repertoires were obtained solely post-peak T cell response.

The TCR comes from an adult in good health. The chain links TRBV5-1 to TRBJ2-6; weak D call: TRBD2 (6 bases). The sample in question was peripheral blood, obtained on day 0 of AZD1222 vaccination. CDR3 nucleotides: TGCGCCAGCAGCTTGGCCGGGAGCTCTGGGGCCAACGTCCTGACTTTC. It yields the protein CASSLAGSSGANVLTF.